These 27 T cell receptor beta chains share one sample of origin, sequenced in a study of blood T cell repertoires in COVID-19. The repertoire was sequenced with immunoSEQ multiplex PCR; TCRdb's copy has only in-frame clones and lacks some. Among approximately 94,000 clones listed, around 88% were seen once. The sample taken for sequencing was peripheral blood. The receptors come from a woman in her 70s with acute or convalescent COVID-19.

V gene TRBV3-1 (or the pseudogene TRBV3-2) combines with J gene TRBJ1-3, with unresolved D. The CDR3 length is 16 residues. Germline V gene sequence: CDR1 LGHDT, CDR2 YNNKEL (reference sequence). The germline V and J ends were trimmed by 4 bases and 4 bases, with 17 bases remaining between them. The CDR3 reads CASSPPVVLSGNTIYF. DNA of the CDR3: TGTGCCAGCAGCCCGCCAGTTGTGTTGTCAGGAAACACCATATATTTT.

The rearrangement joins TRBV5-1 to TRBJ1-1; D call uncertain. Per the germline V gene, CDR1 is SGHRS and CDR2 is YFSETQ. This CDR3 has 13 residues. V lost 1 base and J lost 6, with 10 bases in between. The DNA of the CDR3 is TGCGCCAGCAGCTTGCAGGCGACCTCTGAAGCTTTCTTT. This gives the protein CASSLQATSEAFF.

CDR3 sequence: CAISVTGAVVDEQFF. For the CDR3, the DNA is TGTGCCATCAGTGTAACAGGGGCCGTCGTCGATGAGCAGTTCTTC. The V call is TRBV10-3, the J call TRBJ2-1; 7 bases align to TRBD1. The CDR3 loop spans 15 amino acids. The germline V gene has CDR1 ENHRY and CDR2 SYGVKD. Trimming cost V 4 bases and J 8 bases; bases outside gene matches: 11.

This rearrangement joins TRBV4-1 to TRBJ2-1, with 7 bases lining up with TRBD1. Germline CDR1 is MGHRA and CDR2 is YSYEKL. Losses at the gene ends were 1 base for V and 9 bases for J; bases not matched to a gene: 9. CDR3 size: 15 residues. The CDR3 spells CASSQGDRDRIEQFF. CDR3 bases: TGCGCCAGCAGCCAAGGGGACCGGGACAGAATTGAGCAGTTCTTC.

The J gene is TRBJ1-2, the V gene TRBV6-2 or TRBV6-3, with 7 bases identical to TRBD1. The length of the CDR3 is 14 residues. From germline, CDR1 is MNHEY and CDR2 SVGEGT. V shed 2 bases, J shed 3 bases, and the junction held 3 bases outside the gene matches. In nucleotides, the CDR3 is TGTGCCAGCAGTTACGACAGGGCCTACTATGGCTACACCTTC. Translating it yields CASSYDRAYYGYTF.

The V and J genes are TRBV28 and TRBJ1-5; maybe TRBD1 (5 bases). The CDR3 spans 17 residues. Germline values: CDR1 MDHEN, CDR2 SYDVKM. Trimming shortened V by 7 bases and J by 1 base, and 20 bases separated the two germline ends. Here the CDR3 DNA reads TGTGCCAGCACCCCCCCCCGGTTACAGGCAAGCAATCAGCCCCAGCATTTT. It codes for CASTPPRLQASNQPQHF.

The chain is built from TRBV11-2 and TRBJ2-5; 7 positions match TRBD1. Per the germline V gene, CDR1 is SGHAT and CDR2 is FQNNGV. V lost 1 base and J lost 5; bases outside the gene matches: 7. The CDR3 totals 15 residues. CDR3 DNA: TGTGCCAGCAGCTTAGGGGTAGGGGGACAGGAGACCCAGTACTTC. Encoded protein: CASSLGVGGQETQYF.

The rearrangement uses TRBV12-3 or TRBV12-4 and TRBJ1-5, with no clear D. V shed 5 bases and J shed 4 bases, with 6 bases lying between them. The CDR3 has 12 residues. DNA for the CDR3: TGTGCCAGCAGTCCGGGGAATCAGCCCCAGCATTTT. It encodes CASSPGNQPQHF.

The rearrangement joins TRBV27 to TRBJ1-2, with D perhaps TRBD1 (6 bases). Germline CDR1 and CDR2: MNHEY and SMNVEV (reference sequence). The CDR3 spans 13 residues. The V gene lost 5 bases and the J gene lost 6 bases, with 13 bases spanning the gap. In nucleotides, the CDR3 is TGTGCCAGCAGTCTTAGAGGGGGAAATGGCTACACCTTC. It is translated as CASSLRGGNGYTF.

This chain links TRBV9 with TRBJ2-3; no clear D. Germline V CDR1 and CDR2: SGDLS, YYNGEE. CDR3 length: 12 residues. V was shortened by 2 bases and J by 4 bases, with 5 bases between the two germline ends. The CDR3 loop is CASSVSSDTQYF. Written as DNA, the CDR3 is TGTGCCAGCAGCGTTTCATCAGATACGCAGTATTTT.

V usage is TRBV9 and J usage is TRBJ2-2; 7 positions match TRBD2. This CDR3 spans 15 amino acids. The germline V gene has CDR1 SGDLS and CDR2 YYNGEE. V lost 2 bases to trimming and J lost 1 base; unmatched junction nucleotides: 2. This CDR3 reads CASSVGGGNTGELFF. CDR3 sequence (DNA): TGTGCCAGCAGCGTGGGCGGGGGGAACACCGGGGAGCTGTTTTTT.

The chain is built from TRBV10-2 and TRBJ1-2; D is unclear. CDR1 and CDR2 (germline): WSHSY, SAAADI. With 0 bases removed from V and 0 bases from J, the gap between germline ends came to 14 bases. The CDR3 sequence is 17 residues long. The DNA of the CDR3 is TGCGCCAGCAGTGAGTCAATCGCGGGGTTCTCTAACTATGGCTACACCTTC. Its translation is CASSESIAGFSNYGYTF.

This clone was detected only once. J is TRBJ2-7 and V is TRBV5-6; D is unclear. Looked up from germline, CDR1 is SGHDT and CDR2 is YYEEEE. The CDR3 is made up of 11 amino acids. The V end was cut by 7 bases, the J end by 4 bases, with 9 bases between. In nucleotides, the CDR3 is TGTGCCAGCTCCAATGTTTACGAGCAGTACTTC. Translation gives CASSNVYEQYF. Drawing the rest from reference TRBV5-6 and TRBJ2-7, the complete variable domain is DAGVTQSPTHLIKTRGQQVTLRCSPKSGHDTVSWYQQALGQGPQFIFQYYEEEERQRGNFPDRFSGHQFPNYSSELNVNALLLGDSALYLCASSNVYEQYFGPGTRLTVT.

This clone appeared a few times. This chain connects TRBV28 to TRBJ1-4; TRBD1 is a possible D gene (5 bases). The germline V gene has CDR1 MDHEN and CDR2 SYDVKM. Trimming shortened V by 7 bases and J by 7 bases, and 13 bases separated the two germline ends. The CDR3 length is 13 residues. The DNA for the CDR3 is TGTGCCAGCATAGGGGATGGTTTTGAAAAACTGTTTTTT. Its translation is CASIGDGFEKLFF.

This clone was seen a handful of times. V gene TRBV10-3 combines with J gene TRBJ1-5, with 7 bases aligning to TRBD1. The germline V gene has CDR1 ENHRY and CDR2 SYGVKD. Trimming took 3 bases from V and 13 from J; bases not matched to a gene: 3. This CDR3 comprises 11 residues. CDR3 sequence: CAISDGTVQHF. Here the CDR3 DNA reads TGTGCCATCAGTGACGGGACAGTGCAGCATTTT.

The V and J genes are TRBV7-3 and TRBJ2-5; D remains ambiguous. Germline V lookup: CDR1 SGHTA, CDR2 FQGTGA. The CDR3 totals 13 residues. Trimming cost V 0 bases and J 2 bases, with 4 bases left between them. In DNA form, the CDR3 reads TGTGCCAGCAGCTTAACAGCGCAAGAGACCCAGTACTTC. Its translation is CASSLTAQETQYF.

This clone was counted between two and nine times. The chain uses TRBV23-1 and TRBJ2-1, with 7 bases identical to TRBD1. TRBV23-1 is given ORF status, its function remaining uncertain. This CDR3 spans 16 amino acids. V was pared by 0 bases and J by 3 bases, with 5 bases of the junction left unmatched. In nucleotides, the CDR3 is TGCGCCAGCAGTCAATCCTGGGACAGCGACTACAATGAGCAGTTCTTC. As protein: CASSQSWDSDYNEQFF.

CDR3 sequence: CASSQSRALGNYEQYF. DNA for the CDR3: TGCGCCAGCAGTCAATCCAGGGCTTTAGGCAACTACGAGCAGTACTTC. This chain connects TRBV23-1 to TRBJ2-7, with D maybe TRBD1 (5 bases). TRBV23-1 is reported as an ORF; its role is uncertain. V lost 0 bases, J lost 3 bases, and 15 bases lay in between. The CDR3 extends over 16 amino acids.

This rearrangement joins TRBV28 to TRBJ2-1; 10 bases line up with TRBD2. J was trimmed by 4 bases and V by 3 bases; bases with no gene match: 12. Germline assignment: CDR1 MDHEN and CDR2 SYDVKM. This CDR3 contains 18 residues. CDR3 in DNA: TGTGCCAGCAGTTTCGGGTTAGCGGGAGGTGGCAAGTACAATGAGCAGTTCTTC. Protein product: CASSFGLAGGGKYNEQFF.

The chain has TRBV12-3 or TRBV12-4 and TRBJ2-2; D gene ambiguous. CDR3 length: 12 residues. The germline V and J ends were trimmed by 3 bases and 4 bases, with 3 bases remaining between them. The CDR3 reads CASSFITGELFF. The CDR3 DNA is TGTGCCAGCAGTTTCATCACCGGGGAGCTGTTTTTT.

The CDR3 coding sequence is TGTGCCAGCAGCGGGACTAGCGGGGAGACCCAGTACTTC. Translation gives CASSGTSGETQYF. The V gene is TRBV9, the J gene TRBJ2-5; TRBD2 aligns across 11 bases. CDR3 length: 13 amino acids. V lost 3 bases to trimming and J lost 5 bases; unmatched junction nucleotides: 0. Germline-derived CDR1 and CDR2 are SGDLS and YYNGEE. The variable domain in full, completed from reference TRBV9 and TRBJ2-5, reads DSGVTQTPKHLITATGQRVTLRCSPRSGDLSVYWYQQSLDQGLQFLIQYYNGEERAKGNILERFSAQQFPDLHSELNLSSLELGDSALYFCASSGTSGETQYFGPGTRLLVL.

Only one count was recorded for this clone. The chain carries TRBV18 and TRBJ1-1, with D unresolved. The CDR3 is 13 residues long. Germline V gene data show CDR1 as KGHSH and CDR2 as LQKENI. V was cut by 2 bases and J by 5 bases, with 9 bases left in between. CDR3 nucleotide sequence: TGTGCCAGCTCACCAAACAGAGATACTGAAGCTTTCTTT. It codes for CASSPNRDTEAFF.

The CDR3 nucleotides read TGTGCCAGTAGTATAGGGGCGGGAAGTACCTACGAGCAGTACTTC. Residues: CASSIGAGSTYEQYF. The chain employs TRBV19 and TRBJ2-7, with a tentative D call TRBD2 (6 bases). This CDR3 is built from 15 residues. V shed 1 base and J shed 2 bases, with 12 bases lying between them. Germline CDR1 reads LNHDA; CDR2 reads SQIVND (reference sequence).

The chain is built from TRBV28 and TRBJ2-1; 7 nucleotides agree with TRBD2. The CDR3 runs to 16 residues. Germline lookup yields CDR1 MDHEN and CDR2 SYDVKM. The V and J ends lost 2 bases and 3 bases, in that order; junction bases with no gene match: 7. CDR3 coding DNA: TGTGCCAGCAGTTTACGGCCGGCGGGAGACTACAATGAGCAGTTCTTC. It translates to CASSLRPAGDYNEQFF.

This chain links TRBV18 with TRBJ1-6; 8 positions match TRBD1. This CDR3 spans 18 amino acids. Germline lookup yields CDR1 KGHSH and CDR2 LQKENI. V shed 1 base and J 0 bases; nucleotides not matched to a gene: 5. This chain's CDR3 is CASSPQRQGSSYNSPLHF. For the CDR3, the DNA is TGTGCCAGCTCACCACAGAGACAGGGGAGCTCCTATAATTCACCCCTCCACTTT.

The rearrangement joins TRBV27 to TRBJ1-5; D is undetermined. V was pared by 3 bases and J by 5 bases, with 5 bases between. Germline CDR1 MNHEY, CDR2 SMNVEV (reference sequence). The CDR3 covers 12 residues. CDR3 sequence (DNA): TGTGCCAGCAGTTTTCGGGATCAGCCCCAGCATTTT. Encoded protein: CASSFRDQPQHF.

The V and J genes are TRBV27 and TRBJ1-5; tentative D call: TRBD1 (5 bases). The CDR3 is 14 residues long. Trimming took off 4 bases at V and 5 bases at J, with 12 bases between the two ends. Germline V gene lookup returns CDR1 MNHEY and CDR2 SMNVEV (reference sequence). The DNA of the CDR3 is TGTGCCAGCAGTTCCGACAGAAAATATCAGCCCCAGCATTTT. This codes for CASSSDRKYQPQHF.